The 5 T cell receptor beta chains below come from one sample, sequenced in a study of blood T cells in healthy people across ages. Next came a second PCR, run for about 6 to 12 cycles, which used a sample-barcoded 5' primer along with a J-beta primer mix. MiXCR, applied by TCRdb to the 5' RACE reads, yields one record per CDR3 protein. The sample yields over 600,000 distinct CDR3 sequences, around two fifths seen once. Sequencing was done on a sample of blood. The receptors come from a man older than 75 in good health.

This clonotype was seen a few times. The chain joins TRBV11-2 to TRBJ2-3; D uncertain. This CDR3 spans 12 amino acids. CDR1 is SGHAT and CDR2 is FQNNGV in the germline V gene. Trimming took 5 bases from V and 5 from J, leaving 8 bases between them. The DNA for the CDR3 is TGTGCCAGCAGCACCATTGGAGATACGCAGTATTTT. Translation: CASSTIGDTQYF. Supplemented by reference TRBV11-2 and TRBJ2-3, the full variable domain reads EAGVAQSPRYKIIEKRQSVAFWCNPISGHATLYWYQQILGQGPKLLIQFQNNGVVDDSQLPKDRFSAERLKGVDSTLKIQPAKLEDSAVYLCASSTIGDTQYFGPGTRLTVL.

This sequence joins TRBV30 and TRBJ1-2; 11 positions match TRBD1. Germline CDR1 reads GTSNPN; CDR2 reads SVGIG (reference sequence). After removal of 4 bases from V and 7 bases from J, the junction contained 5 bases not matched to a gene. This CDR3 has 13 amino acids. CDR3 sequence: CAWTRDRGVGYTF. CDR3 bases: TGTGCCTGGACCCGGGACAGGGGGGTTGGCTACACCTTC.

The rearrangement links TRBV10-3 to TRBJ2-5; 12 positions agree with TRBD1. The CDR3 has 16 amino acids. V lost 4 bases, J lost 6 bases, and 9 bases stayed unmatched. Per germline, CDR1 ENHRY and CDR2 SYGVKD. The CDR3 DNA reads TGTGCCATCAGTGTTACCGGGACAGGGGGCATCCAGACCCAGTACTTC. Translating gives CAISVTGTGGIQTQYF.

The chain combines TRBV6-1 with TRBJ1-2; no reliable D call. The CDR3 is 11 residues long. V was pared by 6 bases and J by 8 bases, with 10 bases between. Germline CDR1 reads MNHNS; CDR2 reads SASEGT. CDR3 sequence (DNA): TGTGCCAGCAGGGGTGGGCCCGGCTACACCTTC. As protein: CASRGGPGYTF.

This chain joins TRBV27 and TRBJ1-1; D gene unclear. The CDR3 covers 13 residues. Germline-derived CDR1 and CDR2 are MNHEY and SMNVEV (reference sequence). With 8 bases removed from V and 2 bases from J, the gap between germline ends came to 12 bases. Written as DNA, the CDR3 is TGTGCCAGCGTAACGACGGGAAACACTGAAGCTTTCTTT. It yields the protein CASVTTGNTEAFF.